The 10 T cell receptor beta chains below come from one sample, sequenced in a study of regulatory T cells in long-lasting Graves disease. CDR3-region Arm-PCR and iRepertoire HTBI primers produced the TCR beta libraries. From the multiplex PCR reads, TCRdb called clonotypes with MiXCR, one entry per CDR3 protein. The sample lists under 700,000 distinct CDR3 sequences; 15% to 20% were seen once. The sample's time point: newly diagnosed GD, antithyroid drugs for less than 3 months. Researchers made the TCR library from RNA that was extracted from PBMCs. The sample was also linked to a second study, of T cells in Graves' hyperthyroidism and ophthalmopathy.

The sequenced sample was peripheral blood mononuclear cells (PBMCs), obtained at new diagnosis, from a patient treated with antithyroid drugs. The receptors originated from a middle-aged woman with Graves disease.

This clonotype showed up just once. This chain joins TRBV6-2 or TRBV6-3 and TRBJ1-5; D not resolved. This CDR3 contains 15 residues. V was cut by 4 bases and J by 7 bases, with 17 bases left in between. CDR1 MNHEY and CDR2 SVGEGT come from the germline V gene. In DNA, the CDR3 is TGTGCCAGCAGTTCCTCGAGGTCCCCTGGGCAGCCCCAGCATTTT. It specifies CASSSSRSPGQPQHF.

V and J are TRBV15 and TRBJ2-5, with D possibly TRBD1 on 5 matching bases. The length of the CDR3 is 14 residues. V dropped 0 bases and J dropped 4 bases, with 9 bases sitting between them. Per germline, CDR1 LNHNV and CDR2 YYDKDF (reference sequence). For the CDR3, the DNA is TGTGCCACCAGCAGAGACAGGGTTCGAGAGACCCAGTACTTC. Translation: CATSRDRVRETQYF.

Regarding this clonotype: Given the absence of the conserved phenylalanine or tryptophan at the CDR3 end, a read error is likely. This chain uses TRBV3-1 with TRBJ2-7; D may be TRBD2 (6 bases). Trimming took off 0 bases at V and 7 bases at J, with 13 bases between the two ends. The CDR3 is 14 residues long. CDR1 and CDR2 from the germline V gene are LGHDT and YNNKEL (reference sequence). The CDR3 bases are TGTGCCAGCAGCCAAGATTGGAGGGGACGGGAGCAGTACTCC. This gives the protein CASSQDWRGREQYS.

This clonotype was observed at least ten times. Here the CDR3 reads CASRTGGEQFF. The CDR3 nucleotides read TGTGCCAGCAGGACAGGAGGCGAGCAGTTCTTC. The chain has TRBV2 and TRBJ2-1; a weak D match, TRBD1 (6 bases). Trimming shortened V by 6 bases and J by 10 bases, and 10 bases separated the two germline ends. Germline V gene sequence: CDR1 SNHLY, CDR2 FYNNEI. This CDR3 is 11 amino acids long.

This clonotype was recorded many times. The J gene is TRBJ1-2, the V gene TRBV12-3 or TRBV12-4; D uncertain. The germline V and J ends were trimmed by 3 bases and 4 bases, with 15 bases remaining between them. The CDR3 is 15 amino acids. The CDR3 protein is CASSFGRRGLYGYTF. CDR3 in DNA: TGTGCCAGCAGTTTTGGCAGGAGAGGGCTCTATGGCTACACCTTC.

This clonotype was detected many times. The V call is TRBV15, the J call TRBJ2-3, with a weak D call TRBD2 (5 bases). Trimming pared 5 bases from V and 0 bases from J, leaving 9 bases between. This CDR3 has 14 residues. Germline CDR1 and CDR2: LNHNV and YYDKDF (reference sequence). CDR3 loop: CATSDSVSTDTQYF. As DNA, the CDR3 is TGTGCCACCAGCGATAGCGTTAGCACAGATACGCAGTATTTT.

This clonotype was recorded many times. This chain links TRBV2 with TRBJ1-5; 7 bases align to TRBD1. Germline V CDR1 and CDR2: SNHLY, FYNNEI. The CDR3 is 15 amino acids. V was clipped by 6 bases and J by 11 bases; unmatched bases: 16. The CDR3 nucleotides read TGTGCCAGCAGCTCAACCTCCCAGGGGGGGGAAGCCCAGCATTTT. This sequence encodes CASSSTSQGGEAQHF.

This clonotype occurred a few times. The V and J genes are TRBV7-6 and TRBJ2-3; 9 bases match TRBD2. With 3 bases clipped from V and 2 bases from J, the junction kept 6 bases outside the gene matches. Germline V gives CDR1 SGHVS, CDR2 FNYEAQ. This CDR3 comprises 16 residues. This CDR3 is CASSLIIAGVTDTQYF. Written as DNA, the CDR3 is TGTGCCAGCAGCTTGATAATAGCGGGGGTCACAGATACGCAGTATTTT.

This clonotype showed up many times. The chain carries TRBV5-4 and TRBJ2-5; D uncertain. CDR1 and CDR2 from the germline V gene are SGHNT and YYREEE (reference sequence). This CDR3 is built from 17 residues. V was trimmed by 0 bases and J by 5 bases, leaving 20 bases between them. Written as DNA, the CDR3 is TGTGCCAGCAGCTTGGGGACCCATCGAGTGGGTGGTGAGACCCAGTACTTC. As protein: CASSLGTHRVGGETQYF. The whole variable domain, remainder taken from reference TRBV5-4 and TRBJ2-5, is ETGVTQSPTHLIKTRGQQVTLRCSSQSGHNTVSWYQQALGQGPQFIFQYYREEENGRGNFPPRFSGLQFPNYSSELNVNALELDDSALYLCASSLGTHRVGGETQYFGPGTRLLVL.

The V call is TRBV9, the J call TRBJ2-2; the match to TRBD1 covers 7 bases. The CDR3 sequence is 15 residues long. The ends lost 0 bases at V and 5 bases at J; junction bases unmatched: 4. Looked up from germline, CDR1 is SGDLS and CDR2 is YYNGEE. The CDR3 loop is CASSVEARGTGELFF. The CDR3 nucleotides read TGTGCCAGCAGCGTAGAGGCCAGGGGGACCGGGGAGCTGTTTTTT.